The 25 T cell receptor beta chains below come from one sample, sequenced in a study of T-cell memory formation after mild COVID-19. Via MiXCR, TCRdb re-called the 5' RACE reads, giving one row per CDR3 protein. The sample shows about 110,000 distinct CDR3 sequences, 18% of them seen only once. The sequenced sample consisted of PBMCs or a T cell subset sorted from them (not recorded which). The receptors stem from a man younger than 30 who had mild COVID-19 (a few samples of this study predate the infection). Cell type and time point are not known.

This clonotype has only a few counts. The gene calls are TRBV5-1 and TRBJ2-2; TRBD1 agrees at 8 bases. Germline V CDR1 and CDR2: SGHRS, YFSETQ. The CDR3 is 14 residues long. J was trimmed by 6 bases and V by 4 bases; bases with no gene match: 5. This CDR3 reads CASSPTGGPGELFF. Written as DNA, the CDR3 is TGCGCCAGCAGCCCTACAGGGGGTCCCGGGGAGCTGTTTTTT. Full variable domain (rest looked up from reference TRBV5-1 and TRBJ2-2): KAGVTQTPRYLIKTRGQQVTLSCSPISGHRSVSWYQQTPGQGLQFLFEYFSETQRNKGNFPGRFSGRQFSNSRSEMNVSTLELGDSALYLCASSPTGGPGELFFGEGSRLTVL.

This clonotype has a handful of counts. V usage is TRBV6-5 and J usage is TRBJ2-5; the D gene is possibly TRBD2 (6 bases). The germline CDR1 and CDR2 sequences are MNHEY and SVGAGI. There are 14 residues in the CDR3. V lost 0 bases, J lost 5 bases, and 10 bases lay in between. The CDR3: CASSYSGGQETQYF. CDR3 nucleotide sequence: TGTGCCAGCAGTTACTCGGGGGGTCAGGAGACCCAGTACTTC.

DNA for the CDR3: TGCAGTGCGCAGCGGACAGGGAATGGTGAGCAGTTCTTC. This translates into CSAQRTGNGEQFF. V and J are TRBV20-1 and TRBJ2-1; 8 bases are shared with TRBD1. Germline CDR1 DFQATT, CDR2 SNEGSKA (reference sequence). Trimming took 6 bases from V and 9 from J; bases not matched to a gene: 10. The CDR3 runs 13 residues.

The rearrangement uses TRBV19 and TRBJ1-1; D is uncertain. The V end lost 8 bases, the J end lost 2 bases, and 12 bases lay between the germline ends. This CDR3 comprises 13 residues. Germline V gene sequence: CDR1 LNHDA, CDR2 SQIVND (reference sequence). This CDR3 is CASARPANTEAFF. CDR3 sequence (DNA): TGTGCCAGTGCTAGGCCAGCCAACACTGAAGCTTTCTTT.

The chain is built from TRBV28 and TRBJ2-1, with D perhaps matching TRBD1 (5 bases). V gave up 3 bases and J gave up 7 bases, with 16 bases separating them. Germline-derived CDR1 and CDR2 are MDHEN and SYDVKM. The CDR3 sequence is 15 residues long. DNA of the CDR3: TGTGCCAGCAGTTTGATTGGCAGGGTTGAAAATGAGCAGTTCTTC. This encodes CASSLIGRVENEQFF.

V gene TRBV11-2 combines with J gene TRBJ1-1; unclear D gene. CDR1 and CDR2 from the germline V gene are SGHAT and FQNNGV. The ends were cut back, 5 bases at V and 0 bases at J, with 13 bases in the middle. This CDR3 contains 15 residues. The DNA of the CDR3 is TGTGCCAGCAGCCCCAGGCCTAACATGAACACTGAAGCTTTCTTT. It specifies CASSPRPNMNTEAFF.

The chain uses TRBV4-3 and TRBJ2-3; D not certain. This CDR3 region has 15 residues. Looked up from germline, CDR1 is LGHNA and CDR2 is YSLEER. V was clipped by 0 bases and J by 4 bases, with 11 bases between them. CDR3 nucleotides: TGCGCCAGCAGCCAAGATCATGGGATGGCAGATACGCAGTATTTT. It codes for CASSQDHGMADTQYF.

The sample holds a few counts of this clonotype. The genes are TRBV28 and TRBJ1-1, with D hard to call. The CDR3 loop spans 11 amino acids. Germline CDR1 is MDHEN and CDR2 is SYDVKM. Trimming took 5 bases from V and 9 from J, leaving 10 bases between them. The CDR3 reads CASSLDFKAFF. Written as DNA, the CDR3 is TGTGCCAGCAGTCTGGACTTTAAAGCTTTCTTT.

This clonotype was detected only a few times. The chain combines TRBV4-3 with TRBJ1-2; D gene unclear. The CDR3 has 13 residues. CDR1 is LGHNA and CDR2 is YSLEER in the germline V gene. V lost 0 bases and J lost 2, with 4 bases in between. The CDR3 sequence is CASSQEQNYGYTF. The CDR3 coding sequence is TGCGCCAGCAGCCAAGAACAGAACTATGGCTACACCTTC.

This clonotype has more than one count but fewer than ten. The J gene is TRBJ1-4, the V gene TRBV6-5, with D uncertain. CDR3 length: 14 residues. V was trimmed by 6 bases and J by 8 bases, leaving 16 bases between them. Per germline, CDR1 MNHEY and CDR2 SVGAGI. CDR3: CASREPRGREKLFF. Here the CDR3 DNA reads TGTGCCAGCAGGGAACCTCGAGGACGCGAAAAACTGTTTTTT.

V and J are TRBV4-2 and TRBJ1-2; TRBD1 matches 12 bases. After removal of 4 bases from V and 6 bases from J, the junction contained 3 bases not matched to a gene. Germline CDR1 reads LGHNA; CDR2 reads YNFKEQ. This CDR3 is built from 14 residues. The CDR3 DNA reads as TGTGCCAGCAGCCGGGGGACAGGGGGCGATGGCTACACCTTC. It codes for CASSRGTGGDGYTF.

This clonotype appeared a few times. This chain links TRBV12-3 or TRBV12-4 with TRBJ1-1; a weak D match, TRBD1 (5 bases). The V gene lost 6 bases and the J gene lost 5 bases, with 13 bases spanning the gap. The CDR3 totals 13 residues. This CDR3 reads CASRRQLWTEAFF. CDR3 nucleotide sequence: TGTGCCAGCAGGAGACAGTTATGGACTGAAGCTTTCTTT.

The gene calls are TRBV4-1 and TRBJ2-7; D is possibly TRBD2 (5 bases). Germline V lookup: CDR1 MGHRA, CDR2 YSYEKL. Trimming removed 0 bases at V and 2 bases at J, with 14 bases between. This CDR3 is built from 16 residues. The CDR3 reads CASSQDKREGPYEQYF. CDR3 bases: TGCGCCAGCAGCCAAGATAAACGGGAAGGGCCCTACGAGCAGTACTTC.

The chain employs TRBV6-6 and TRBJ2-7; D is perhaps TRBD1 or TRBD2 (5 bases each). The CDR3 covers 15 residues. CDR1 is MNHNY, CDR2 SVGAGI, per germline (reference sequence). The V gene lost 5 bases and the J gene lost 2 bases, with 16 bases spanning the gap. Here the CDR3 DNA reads TGTGCCAGCAGTCCGGGGCTGGGCGCTACCTACGAGCAGTACGTC. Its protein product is CASSPGLGATYEQYV.

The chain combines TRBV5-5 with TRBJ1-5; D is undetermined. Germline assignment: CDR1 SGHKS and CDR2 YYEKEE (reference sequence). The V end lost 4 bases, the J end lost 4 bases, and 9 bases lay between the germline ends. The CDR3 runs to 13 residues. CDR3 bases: TGTGCCAGCAGCCCCGACACGAATCAGCCCCAGCATTTT. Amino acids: CASSPDTNQPQHF.

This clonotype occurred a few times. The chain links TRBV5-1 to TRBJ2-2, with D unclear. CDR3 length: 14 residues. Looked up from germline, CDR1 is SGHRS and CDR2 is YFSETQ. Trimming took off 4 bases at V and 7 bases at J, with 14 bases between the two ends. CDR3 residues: CASSTVEGYGELFF. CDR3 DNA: TGCGCCAGCAGCACTGTCGAAGGTTACGGGGAGCTGTTTTTT. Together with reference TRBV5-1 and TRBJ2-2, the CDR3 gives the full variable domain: KAGVTQTPRYLIKTRGQQVTLSCSPISGHRSVSWYQQTPGQGLQFLFEYFSETQRNKGNFPGRFSGRQFSNSRSEMNVSTLELGDSALYLCASSTVEGYGELFFGEGSRLTVL.

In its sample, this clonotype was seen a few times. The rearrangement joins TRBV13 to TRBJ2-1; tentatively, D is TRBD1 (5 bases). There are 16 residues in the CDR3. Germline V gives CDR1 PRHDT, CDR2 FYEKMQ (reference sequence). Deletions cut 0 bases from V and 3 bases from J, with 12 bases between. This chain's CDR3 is CASSLGGQGFYNEQFF. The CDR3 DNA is TGTGCCAGCAGCTTAGGGGGGCAGGGTTTCTACAATGAGCAGTTCTTC.

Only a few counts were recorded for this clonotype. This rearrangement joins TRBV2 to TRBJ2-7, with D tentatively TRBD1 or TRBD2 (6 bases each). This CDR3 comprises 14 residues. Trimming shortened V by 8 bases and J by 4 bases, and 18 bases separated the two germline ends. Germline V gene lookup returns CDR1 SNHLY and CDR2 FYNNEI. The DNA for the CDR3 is TGTGCCAGCGGTCGACAGGAGGGAAGGTACGAGCAGTACTTC. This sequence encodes CASGRQEGRYEQYF.

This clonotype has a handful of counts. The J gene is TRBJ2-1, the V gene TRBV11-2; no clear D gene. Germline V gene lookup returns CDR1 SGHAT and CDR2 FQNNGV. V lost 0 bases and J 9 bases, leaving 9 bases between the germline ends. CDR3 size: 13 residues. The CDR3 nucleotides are TGTGCCAGCAGCTTAGACTTGCAAGGTGAGCAGTTCTTC. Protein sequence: CASSLDLQGEQFF.

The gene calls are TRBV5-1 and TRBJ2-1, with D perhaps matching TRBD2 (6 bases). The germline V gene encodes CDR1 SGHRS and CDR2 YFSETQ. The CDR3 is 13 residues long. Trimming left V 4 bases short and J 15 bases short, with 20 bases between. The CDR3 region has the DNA TGCGCCAGCAGCCCAACCATCGGGGGAAGGCTGTTCTTC. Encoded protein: CASSPTIGGRLFF.

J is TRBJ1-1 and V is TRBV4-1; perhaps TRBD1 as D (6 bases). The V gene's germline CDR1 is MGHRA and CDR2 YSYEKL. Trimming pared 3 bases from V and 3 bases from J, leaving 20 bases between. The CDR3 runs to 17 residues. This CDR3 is CASSQKKTGLWDTEAFF. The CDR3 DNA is TGCGCCAGCAGCCAGAAAAAGACAGGACTTTGGGACACTGAAGCTTTCTTT.

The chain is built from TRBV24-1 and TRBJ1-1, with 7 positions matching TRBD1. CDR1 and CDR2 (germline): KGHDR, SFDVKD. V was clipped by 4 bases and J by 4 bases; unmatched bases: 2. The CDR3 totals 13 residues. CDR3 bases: TGTGCCACCAGTGACGGGGACAGCACTGAAGCTTTCTTT. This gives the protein CATSDGDSTEAFF.

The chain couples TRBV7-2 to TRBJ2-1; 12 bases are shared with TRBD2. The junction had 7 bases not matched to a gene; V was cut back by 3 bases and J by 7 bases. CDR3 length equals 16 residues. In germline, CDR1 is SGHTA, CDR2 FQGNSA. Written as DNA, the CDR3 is TGTGCCAGCAGCTTCTCCCGGACTAGCGGGGCTAATGAGCAGTTCTTC. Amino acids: CASSFSRTSGANEQFF.

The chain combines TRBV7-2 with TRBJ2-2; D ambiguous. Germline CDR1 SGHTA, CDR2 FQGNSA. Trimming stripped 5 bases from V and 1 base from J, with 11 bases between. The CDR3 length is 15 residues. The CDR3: CASSPRRMNTGELFF. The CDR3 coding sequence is TGTGCCAGCAGCCCCAGAAGAATGAACACCGGGGAGCTGTTTTTT.

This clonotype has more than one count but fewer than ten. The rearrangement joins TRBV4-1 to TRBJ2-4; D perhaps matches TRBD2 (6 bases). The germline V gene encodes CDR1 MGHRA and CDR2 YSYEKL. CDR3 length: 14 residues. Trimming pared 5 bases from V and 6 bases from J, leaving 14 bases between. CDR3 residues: CASSEGGGTNIQYF. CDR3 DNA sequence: TGCGCCAGCAGCGAGGGTGGGGGGACAAACATTCAGTACTTC.